These 18 T cell receptor beta chains share one sample of origin, sequenced in a study of shared clonotypes between healthy human individuals. Here immunoSEQ multiplex PCR was the method, and the copy in TCRdb shows in-frame clones only, minus some. The sample has about 2 million clones, roughly 94% seen once. The sample consisted of naive CD4+ T cells sorted from blood. Indicated subset: CD45RA+ positively selected. All receptors derive from a man younger than 30 in good health.

This clone was counted once. Other DNA variants within this sample encode the same CDR3. CDR3 in DNA: TGTGCCAGCAGTTACAGGGGTGGGCAGCCCCAGCATTTT. It codes for CASSYRGGQPQHF. The V gene is TRBV6-5, the J gene TRBJ1-5; D perhaps matches TRBD1 (5 bases). The germline V and J ends were trimmed by 2 bases and 7 bases, with 9 bases remaining between them. This CDR3 region has 13 residues. Germline V gene sequence: CDR1 MNHEY, CDR2 SVGAGI.

This chain uses TRBV29-1 with TRBJ1-1; 8 bases are shared with TRBD1. CDR3 size: 13 residues. Trimming removed 8 bases from V and 7 bases from J; junction bases left unmatched: 12. CDR1 and CDR2 from the germline V gene are SQVTM and ANQGSEA. The CDR3 bases are TGCAGCACCAATGGACAGGGCAGAGGTGAAGCTTTCTTT. The encoded protein is CSTNGQGRGEAFF.

About this clone itself: Distinct nucleotide sequences in the sample also encode this CDR3. This sequence joins TRBV2 and TRBJ2-7, with 11 bases lining up with TRBD1. The germline CDR1 and CDR2 sequences are SNHLY and FYNNEI. The CDR3 runs to 14 residues. The V and J ends lost 5 bases and 4 bases, in that order; junction bases with no gene match: 4. The CDR3 spells CASSLDRGRYEQYF. Here the CDR3 DNA reads TGTGCCAGCAGTCTGGACAGGGGGCGTTACGAGCAGTACTTC.

There are a few counts of this clone. The chain employs TRBV6-1 and TRBJ1-6, with D perhaps TRBD1 (6 bases). V lost 3 bases, J lost 6 bases, and 9 bases lay in between. Looked up from germline, CDR1 is MNHNS and CDR2 is SASEGT. This CDR3 region has 14 residues. CDR3 DNA: TGTGCCAGCAGTGATGACAGGTCTAATTCACCCCTCCACTTT. This codes for CASSDDRSNSPLHF.

The chain carries TRBV18 and TRBJ2-1, with 7 bases aligning to TRBD1. The length of the CDR3 is 13 residues. CDR1 is KGHSH, CDR2 LQKENI, per germline. J gave up 9 bases and V 0 bases, and 2 bases lay outside the gene matches. CDR3 coding DNA: TGTGCCAGCTCACCACCAGGGGGCACTGAGCAGTTCTTC. Residues: CASSPPGGTEQFF.

The rearrangement links TRBV4-3 to TRBJ1-2; no clear D gene. CDR1 is LGHNA, CDR2 YSLEER, per germline. V was pared by 0 bases and J by 8 bases, with 19 bases between. CDR3 length equals 16 residues. The CDR3 loop is CASSQDAQPIRGGYTF. The CDR3 nucleotides read TGCGCCAGCAGCCAAGATGCGCAGCCCATACGAGGAGGCTACACCTTC.

The rearrangement joins TRBV5-1 to TRBJ2-1, with TRBD2 as a possible D gene (7 bases). CDR3 length: 14 residues. V was trimmed by 7 bases and J by 5 bases, leaving 16 bases between them. From germline, CDR1 is SGHRS and CDR2 YFSETQ. In DNA, the CDR3 is TGCGCCAGCCTCCGGGGCGGGGGCGACAATGAGCAGTTCTTC. Its translation: CASLRGGGDNEQFF.

The chain uses TRBV4-3 and TRBJ2-3; D not resolved. The germline CDR1 and CDR2 sequences are LGHNA and YSLEER. V was clipped by 2 bases and J by 6 bases, with 6 bases between them. CDR3 length equals 12 residues. CDR3 loop: CASSQSKDTQYF. In DNA form, the CDR3 reads TGCGCCAGCAGCCAAAGCAAGGATACGCAGTATTTT.

The chain links TRBV5-5 to TRBJ2-7; maybe TRBD2 (5 bases). This CDR3 comprises 13 residues. V lost 2 bases, J lost 3 bases, and 9 bases lay in between. CDR1 is SGHKS, CDR2 YYEKEE, per germline (reference sequence). The CDR3 DNA is TGTGCCAGCAGCTTAGGACTTATCTACGAGCAGTACTTC. Encoded protein: CASSLGLIYEQYF. The whole variable domain, filled in from reference TRBV5-5 and TRBJ2-7, reads DAGVTQSPTHLIKTRGQQVTLRCSPISGHKSVSWYQQVLGQGPQFIFQYYEKEERGRGNFPDRFSARQFPNYSSELNVNALLLGDSALYLCASSLGLIYEQYFGPGTRLTVT.

The rearrangement links TRBV5-1 to TRBJ1-5; 9 nucleotides match TRBD1. The CDR3 consists of 13 residues. The junction had 3 bases not matched to a gene; V was cut back by 4 bases and J by 7 bases. Germline assignment: CDR1 SGHRS and CDR2 YFSETQ. The CDR3 nucleotides are TGCGCCAGCAGCACGGGACAGGGCCAGCCCCAGCATTTT. Amino acid sequence: CASSTGQGQPQHF.

This clone was counted once. The V gene is TRBV5-1, the J gene TRBJ1-6; tentative D call: TRBD1 (5 bases). Trimming pared 0 bases from V and 7 bases from J, leaving 11 bases between. CDR1 and CDR2 from the germline V gene are SGHRS and YFSETQ. CDR3 length: 15 residues. CDR3 protein: CASSLVGTVNSPLHF. In DNA form, the CDR3 reads TGCGCCAGCAGCTTGGTCGGGACGGTGAATTCACCCCTCCACTTT.

This clone was picked up a small number of times. The rearrangement links TRBV5-1 to TRBJ1-6; 9 bases map to TRBD1. Germline V lookup: CDR1 SGHRS, CDR2 YFSETQ. The V gene end was trimmed by 4 bases and the J gene end by 10 bases; junction bases not matched to a gene: 6. The CDR3 has 14 amino acids. The CDR3 loop is CASSLGTGLSPLHF. The DNA for the CDR3 is TGCGCCAGCAGCCTCGGGACAGGGCTCTCACCCCTCCACTTT.

The CDR3: CASRQTGRNTEAFF. Written as DNA, the CDR3 is TGTGCCAGCAGACAAACCGGGCGGAACACTGAAGCTTTCTTT. V usage is TRBV7-8 and J usage is TRBJ1-1; no clear D. Germline loops: CDR1 SGHVS, CDR2 FQNEAQ. The V end was cut by 6 bases, the J end by 1 base, with 12 bases between. This CDR3 has 14 residues.

This chain links TRBV10-3 with TRBJ2-1; 7 nucleotides agree with TRBD2. CDR1 is ENHRY and CDR2 is SYGVKD in the germline V gene. Trimming cost V 6 bases and J 4 bases; bases outside gene matches: 9. The CDR3 extends over 15 amino acids. CDR3 residues: CAISTTSAPYNEQFF. The CDR3 nucleotides read TGTGCCATCAGCACCACTAGCGCCCCTTACAATGAGCAGTTCTTC.

The chain carries TRBV29-1 and TRBJ2-3; TRBD2 agrees at 9 bases. Germline V CDR1 and CDR2: SQVTM, ANQGSEA. The V gene end was trimmed by 7 bases and the J gene end by 0 bases; junction bases not matched to a gene: 8. The CDR3 is made up of 15 amino acids. CDR3 protein: CSAGGTSGSTDTQYF. The DNA of the CDR3 is TGCAGCGCAGGGGGAACTAGCGGGAGCACAGATACGCAGTATTTT.

This chain uses TRBV18 with TRBJ1-6; D remains unclear. The V and J ends lost 3 bases and 7 bases respectively, with 16 bases between them. Per germline, CDR1 KGHSH and CDR2 LQKENI. CDR3 size: 16 residues. The CDR3 loop reads CASSPVSPPANSPLHF. The CDR3 DNA reads as TGTGCCAGCTCACCGGTCTCGCCCCCCGCCAATTCACCCCTCCACTTT.

The chain uses TRBV18 and TRBJ2-7, with 9 bases aligning to TRBD2. J gave up 4 bases and V 3 bases, and 10 bases lay outside the gene matches. The CDR3 spans 16 residues. Germline loops: CDR1 KGHSH, CDR2 LQKENI. Here the CDR3 DNA reads TGTGCCAGCTCACCTTTAGCGGGGGCCCTCCTTTACGAGCAGTACTTC. Translation: CASSPLAGALLYEQYF.

The chain is built from TRBV6-1 and TRBJ1-2; D ambiguous. Per germline, CDR1 MNHNS and CDR2 SASEGT. Trimming stripped 6 bases from V and 5 bases from J, with 19 bases between. The CDR3 loop spans 15 amino acids. CDR3 region: CASRTTRQGSYGYTF. In DNA, the CDR3 is TGTGCCAGCAGAACTACAAGGCAAGGGTCATATGGCTACACCTTC.